These 21 T cell receptor beta chains were all obtained from the same sample, sequenced in a study of persistence of HIV-infected CD4 T cells. These receptors have no identified antigens. The libraries were made with immunoSEQ version 4 in survey mode. Generated by immunoSEQ multiplex PCR, the TCRdb table keeps only in-frame clones and is missing some. This table holds about 28,000 clones, roughly 78% found once. Cells were stimulated with CMV-infected fibroblast lysates at about 10 ug/mL. Memory cells lacking CD40L and CD69 with high CD45RO were sorted. Sequenced here: CD4+ T cells sorted from PBMCs after approximately 19-hour stimulation, sampled from a patient who received antiretroviral therapy. The source is an adult man with HIV who was CMV-seropositive.

V and J are TRBV7-9 and TRBJ1-4; D is ambiguous. Per germline, CDR1 SEHNR and CDR2 FQNEAQ (reference sequence). The CDR3 totals 15 residues. V was clipped by 5 bases and J by 6 bases, with 16 bases between them. CDR3 nucleotides: TGTGCCAGCAGCCAGCGGGTAGGTCGCCATGAAAAACTGTTTTTT. Translated, it gives CASSQRVGRHEKLFF.

The rearrangement links TRBV6-6 to TRBJ1-6; D is perhaps TRBD1 (5 bases). Per the germline V gene, CDR1 is MNHNY and CDR2 is SVGAGI (reference sequence). The CDR3 extends over 16 amino acids. V was clipped by 1 base and J by 2 bases, with 9 bases between them. In DNA, the CDR3 is TGTGCCAGCAGTTACTACCCGACAGCCTATAATTCACCCCTCCACTTT. It codes for CASSYYPTAYNSPLHF.

A single count supports this clone. The V call is TRBV27, the J call TRBJ1-1; no reliable D call. CDR1 is MNHEY and CDR2 is SMNVEV in the germline V gene (reference sequence). CDR3 length: 16 amino acids. The V end lost 6 bases, the J end lost 0 bases, and 17 bases lay between the germline ends. CDR3 loop: CASSGSASFLNTEAFF. The CDR3 region has the DNA TGTGCCAGCAGCGGCAGCGCGTCCTTTTTGAACACTGAAGCTTTCTTT.

This clone was found a few times. The V and J genes are TRBV9 and TRBJ1-2; D unclear. The V gene lost 4 bases and the J gene lost 7 bases, with 14 bases spanning the gap. This CDR3 has 13 amino acids. Germline lookup yields CDR1 SGDLS and CDR2 YYNGEE. The CDR3 sequence: CASSPPGSPGYTF. Here the CDR3 DNA reads TGTGCCAGCAGCCCCCCGGGATCCCCTGGCTACACCTTC.

This chain links TRBV9 with TRBJ2-2; 9 bases line up with TRBD2. Germline CDR1 reads SGDLS; CDR2 reads YYNGEE. This CDR3 is built from 15 residues. V shed 7 bases and J 1 base; nucleotides not matched to a gene: 5. The CDR3 sequence: CASSKRGENTGELFF. As DNA, the CDR3 is TGTGCCAGCTCTAAGCGGGGGGAGAACACCGGGGAGCTGTTTTTT.

The chain joins TRBV7-2 to TRBJ1-5; TRBD1 matches 7 bases. CDR3 size: 14 residues. Losses at the gene ends were 4 bases for V and 3 bases for J; bases not matched to a gene: 3. The germline V gene encodes CDR1 SGHTA and CDR2 FQGNSA. The DNA of the CDR3 is TGTGCCAGCAGCTCCGGACAGGTCAATCAGCCCCAGCATTTT. It specifies CASSSGQVNQPQHF.

This chain links TRBV5-1 with TRBJ2-3, with TRBD1 matching 7 bases. Germline CDR1 reads SGHRS; CDR2 reads YFSETQ. This CDR3 has 16 amino acids. With 3 bases clipped from V and 2 bases from J, the junction kept 9 bases outside the gene matches. The CDR3 region has the DNA TGCGCCAGCAGCTCGACCGGGCAGGGGGTCACAGATACGCAGTATTTT. As protein: CASSSTGQGVTDTQYF.

This sequence joins TRBV6-6 and TRBJ2-3, with TRBD1 as a possible D gene (6 bases). V lost 6 bases and J 14 bases, leaving 24 bases between the germline ends. This CDR3 contains 14 residues. Germline V CDR1 and CDR2: MNHNY, SVGAGI (reference sequence). The CDR3 bases are TGTGCCAGCAGACCCACCTTACAGGGAGCCCAACGGTATTTT. Encoded protein: CASRPTLQGAQRYF.

This chain links TRBV2 with TRBJ2-3, with 11 positions matching TRBD2. This CDR3 has 16 residues. Germline trimming cut 3 bases from V and 6 bases from J; bases unmatched to any gene: 8. The germline V gene encodes CDR1 SNHLY and CDR2 FYNNEI. In DNA form, the CDR3 reads TGTGCCAGCAGTGACTCTAGCGGGGGGTTCTTGGATACGCAGTATTTT. This gives the protein CASSDSSGGFLDTQYF.

The CDR3 sequence: CASSPPSYNEQFF. DNA of the CDR3: TGTGCCAGCAGCCCACCCTCCTACAATGAGCAGTTCTTC. The chain joins TRBV7-2 to TRBJ2-1; D is unresolved. This CDR3 region has 13 residues. Trimming pared 5 bases from V and 0 bases from J, leaving 5 bases between. Germline V lookup: CDR1 SGHTA, CDR2 FQGNSA.

CDR3 in DNA: TGTGCCAGCAGTTACTCCGGGGTTCGCTATGGCTACACCTTC. It encodes CASSYSGVRYGYTF. The V call is TRBV6-5, the J call TRBJ1-2; D gene unclear. V shed 0 bases and J shed 4 bases, with 9 bases lying between them. Germline V CDR1 and CDR2: MNHEY, SVGAGI. The CDR3 covers 14 residues.

The gene calls are TRBV28 and TRBJ2-6, with D possibly being TRBD2 (5 bases). V lost 5 bases and J 3 bases, leaving 11 bases between the germline ends. CDR3 size: 15 residues. CDR1 MDHEN and CDR2 SYDVKM come from the germline V gene. The CDR3 loop reads CASSPGDGGANVLTF. The CDR3 DNA reads TGTGCCAGCAGTCCCGGGGATGGTGGGGCCAACGTCCTGACTTTC.

The rearrangement links TRBV11-1 to TRBJ2-3, with a weak D call TRBD1 (5 bases). Germline CDR1 is SGHAT and CDR2 is FQDESV (reference sequence). The CDR3 has 15 amino acids. Trimming cost V 3 bases and J 2 bases, with 12 bases left between them. In DNA form, the CDR3 reads TGTGCCAGCAGCTTGCCAGGGCCCCTCACAGATACGCAGTATTTT. Translation gives CASSLPGPLTDTQYF.

The chain carries TRBV10-1 and TRBJ2-1; TRBD2 aligns across 10 bases. With 2 bases clipped from V and 8 bases from J, the junction kept 6 bases outside the gene matches. Germline V gene data show CDR1 as WNHNN and CDR2 as SYGVQD (reference sequence). This CDR3 contains 15 residues. CDR3 bases: TGCGCCAGCAGTGAGAAGCGGGGGGGTCGCTATGAGCAGTTCTTC. Protein: CASSEKRGGRYEQFF.

This chain links TRBV7-9 with TRBJ2-7, with TRBD2 as a possible D gene (7 bases). Germline V gene lookup returns CDR1 SEHNR and CDR2 FQNEAQ (reference sequence). Trimming took 2 bases from V and 3 from J, leaving 14 bases between them. The CDR3 is made up of 15 amino acids. The CDR3, as DNA: TGTGCCAGCAGCTTATTCGGGGGGCGGGACTACGAGCAGTACTTC. This sequence encodes CASSLFGGRDYEQYF.

The V call is TRBV3-1 (or the pseudogene TRBV3-2), the J call TRBJ2-2; a possible D gene is TRBD2 (5 bases). Trimming cost V 4 bases and J 1 base, with 10 bases left between them. CDR1 and CDR2 (germline): LGHDT, YNNKEL (reference sequence). This CDR3 has 15 residues. CDR3 loop: CASSPAGKNTGELFF. The CDR3 DNA follows: TGTGCCAGCAGCCCCGCCGGGAAGAACACCGGGGAGCTGTTTTTT.

In DNA form, the CDR3 reads TGTGCCAGTACAGAGAACAATGAGCAGTTCTTC. It yields the protein CASTENNEQFF. The chain links TRBV19 to TRBJ2-1; D is unresolved. This CDR3 has 11 residues. Germline-derived CDR1 and CDR2 are LNHDA and SQIVND (reference sequence). V was shortened by 7 bases and J by 5 bases, with 6 bases between the two germline ends.

In DNA, the CDR3 is TGTGCCAGCAGTCGACTTCCGGGACTAGCTGGGGGGGAGCAGTTCTTC. It yields the protein CASSRLPGLAGGEQFF. The genes are TRBV6-6 and TRBJ2-1, with 9 positions matching TRBD2. Per germline, CDR1 MNHNY and CDR2 SVGAGI (reference sequence). The CDR3 has 16 residues. J lost 10 bases, V lost 5 bases, and 15 bases had no gene match.

The chain links TRBV6-1 to TRBJ2-1; possible D gene TRBD2, 6 bases. This CDR3 spans 11 amino acids. V gave up 2 bases and J gave up 14 bases, with 10 bases separating them. Germline V lookup: CDR1 MNHNS, CDR2 SASEGT. CDR3 DNA: TGTGCCAGCAGTGAATCCTCGGGGGAGTTCTTC. Encoded protein: CASSESSGEFF.

This clone came up once. The chain is built from TRBV9 and TRBJ1-5, with 8 nucleotides matching TRBD1. With V trimmed by 0 bases and J by 11 bases, 10 bases remained unmatched. Germline V gives CDR1 SGDLS, CDR2 YYNGEE. The CDR3 runs 15 residues. Here the CDR3 DNA reads TGTGCCAGCAGCGTAGGATCGGGACAGGCCTTGTCCCAGCATTTT. It yields the protein CASSVGSGQALSQHF.

The chain links TRBV12-5 to TRBJ1-5; D gene ambiguous. The V gene lost 1 base and the J gene lost 0 bases, with 10 bases spanning the gap. Germline V gene sequence: CDR1 LGHNT, CDR2 FRNRAP. The length of the CDR3 is 16 residues. CDR3 in DNA: TGTGCTAGTGGTTTGGGGACGGGTTATAGCAATCAGCCCCAGCATTTT. Protein product: CASGLGTGYSNQPQHF.